Below, 25 T cell receptor beta chains from the same sample are listed, as sequenced in a study of CD8 T cells in Susac syndrome. The authors reverse transcribed about 0.45 to 1 ug RNA with random hexamers. TCRdb re-derived calls from the immunoSEQ multiplex PCR reads in MiXCR, one entry per CDR3 protein. The data show approximately 180,000 distinct CDR3 sequences, more than 90% seen once. Sequenced: CD4+ T cells from PBMCs. These receptors all stem from a human donor with multiple sclerosis.

The rearrangement joins TRBV20-1 to TRBJ2-1, with 10 bases that match TRBD2. CDR3 size: 15 residues. Germline CDR1 reads DFQATT; CDR2 reads SNEGSKA (reference sequence). Trimming removed 3 bases from V and 10 bases from J; junction bases left unmatched: 12. The CDR3 protein is CSASLRTSGLAEQFF. The DNA for the CDR3 is TGCAGTGCTAGTCTCCGGACTAGCGGTTTGGCGGAGCAGTTCTTC.

The chain links TRBV15 to TRBJ1-5; D ambiguous. The CDR3 spans 11 residues. With 5 bases removed from V and 8 bases from J, the gap between germline ends came to 7 bases. The germline V gene encodes CDR1 LNHNV and CDR2 YYDKDF (reference sequence). Here the CDR3 DNA reads TGTGCCACCAGCCTAGATAAGCCCCAGCATTTT. Protein: CATSLDKPQHF.

This chain uses TRBV4-2 with TRBJ1-2, with TRBD1 matching over 9 bases. Unmatched junction bases numbered 7, after V lost 1 base and J lost 4 bases. The CDR3 spans 16 residues. CDR1 LGHNA and CDR2 YNFKEQ come from the germline V gene. The CDR3 protein is CASSQAGTGSTYGYTF. For the CDR3, the DNA is TGTGCCAGCAGCCAAGCCGGGACAGGGTCGACCTATGGCTACACCTTC.

The V gene is TRBV12-3 or TRBV12-4, the J gene TRBJ2-3; no clear D gene. The CDR3 consists of 11 residues. Deletions cut 3 bases from V and 6 bases from J, with 4 bases between. The CDR3 region is CASSLDDTQYF. The DNA of the CDR3 is TGTGCCAGCAGTTTGGATGATACGCAGTATTTT.

The chain recombines TRBV30 with TRBJ2-2, with TRBD1 matching 9 bases. V was pared by 8 bases and J by 3 bases, with 7 bases of the junction left unmatched. CDR1 and CDR2 (germline): GTSNPN, SVGIG (reference sequence). The CDR3 extends over 14 amino acids. This CDR3 reads CARLRTGDTGELFF. DNA for the CDR3: TGTGCCCGCCTGAGGACAGGGGACACCGGGGAGCTGTTTTTT. Full variable domain (rest looked up from reference TRBV30 and TRBJ2-2): SQTIHQWPATLVQPVGSPLSLECTVEGTSNPNLYWYRQAAGRGLQLLFYSVGIGQISSEVPQNLSASRPQDRQFILSSKKLLLSDSGFYLCARLRTGDTGELFFGEGSRLTVL.

The genes are TRBV7-2 and TRBJ1-5; 8 bases are a match to TRBD1. J was trimmed by 0 bases and V by 1 base; bases with no gene match: 8. CDR1 SGHTA and CDR2 FQGNSA come from the germline V gene. The CDR3 contains 18 residues. The CDR3 DNA is TGTGCCAGCAGCTTAGGCGGGACAGGATCATATAGCAATCAGCCCCAGCATTTT. This sequence encodes CASSLGGTGSYSNQPQHF.

This clonotype was detected once. The chain has TRBV29-1 and TRBJ1-1; no definite D call. The CDR3 has 9 amino acids. The V and J ends lost 4 bases and 5 bases respectively, with 2 bases between them. Germline V gene sequence: CDR1 SQVTM, CDR2 ANQGSEA. CDR3 loop: CSVGTEAFF. In DNA, the CDR3 is TGCAGCGTTGGGACTGAAGCTTTCTTT.

V gene TRBV7-8 combines with J gene TRBJ2-7; D not resolved. Germline CDR1 reads SGHVS; CDR2 reads FQNEAQ. The CDR3 covers 17 residues. V gave up 1 base and J gave up 2 bases, with 18 bases separating them. The DNA of the CDR3 is TGTGCCAGCAGCTTAGTTGGGAAGAGAGCCGAAACCTACGAGCAGTACTTC. It yields the protein CASSLVGKRAETYEQYF. Supplemented by reference TRBV7-8 and TRBJ2-7, the full variable domain reads GAGVSQSPRYKVAKRGQDVALRCDPISGHVSLFWYQQALGQGPEFLTYFQNEAQLDKSGLPSDRFFAERPEGSVSTLKIQRTQQEDSAVYLCASSLVGKRAETYEQYFGPGTRLTVT.

The chain recombines TRBV30 with TRBJ1-1; the D is unclear. Germline CDR1 GTSNPN, CDR2 SVGIG (reference sequence). The ends were cut back, 7 bases at V and 0 bases at J, with 9 bases in the middle. The CDR3 contains 12 residues. The CDR3 spells CASKRMNTEAFF. The CDR3 nucleotides are TGTGCCTCTAAACGGATGAACACTGAAGCTTTCTTT.

This CDR3 is CASSLVAGQGRNTEAFF. CDR3 bases: TGTGCCAGCAGTTTAGTTGCCGGGCAGGGAAGGAACACTGAAGCTTTCTTT. This chain links TRBV12-3 or TRBV12-4 with TRBJ1-1, with TRBD1 as a possible D gene (5 bases). The germline V and J ends were trimmed by 1 base and 1 base, with 16 bases remaining between them. CDR3 size: 17 residues.

The rearrangement joins TRBV10-3 to TRBJ2-7; TRBD2 aligns across 10 bases. This CDR3 region has 18 residues. Germline CDR1 and CDR2: ENHRY and SYGVKD. V shed 4 bases, J shed 7 bases, and the junction held 19 bases outside the gene matches. CDR3 amino acids: CAISVASGGQVSNTEQYF. The CDR3 DNA follows: TGTGCCATCAGTGTGGCTAGCGGGGGTCAGGTGAGCAATACGGAGCAGTACTTC.

The chain combines TRBV7-2 with TRBJ2-7, with 7 bases aligning to TRBD2. This CDR3 has 14 amino acids. CDR1 SGHTA and CDR2 FQGNSA come from the germline V gene. V gave up 4 bases and J gave up 2 bases; unmatched junction bases: 5. CDR3 residues: CASSSVAGAYEQYF. As DNA, the CDR3 is TGTGCCAGCAGCTCAGTAGCGGGTGCCTACGAGCAGTACTTC.

The chain joins TRBV20-1 to TRBJ2-7, with TRBD2 as a possible D gene (6 bases). Per germline, CDR1 DFQATT and CDR2 SNEGSKA (reference sequence). V was shortened by 6 bases and J by 0 bases, with 12 bases between the two germline ends. The CDR3 is 13 amino acids. Here the CDR3 reads CSARRDSSYEQYF. The DNA of the CDR3 is TGCAGTGCCCGGAGGGACTCCTCCTACGAGCAGTACTTC.

There are a few counts of this clonotype. J is TRBJ1-6 and V is TRBV12-3 or TRBV12-4; D remains ambiguous. Trimming cost V 4 bases and J 17 bases, with 15 bases left between them. The CDR3 is made up of 12 amino acids. DNA of the CDR3: TGTGCCAGCAGTTCCCAGTGGAGGGCTATCCACTTT. It yields the protein CASSSQWRAIHF.

This chain uses TRBV20-1 with TRBJ1-2, with 7 bases aligning to TRBD1. Germline V lookup: CDR1 DFQATT, CDR2 SNEGSKA (reference sequence). The trim removed 3 bases at V and 6 bases at J, leaving 1 base unmatched. CDR3 size: 11 residues. The CDR3 DNA is TGCAGTGCTAGCACAGGGGATGGCTACACCTTC. Translating gives CSASTGDGYTF.

This chain uses TRBV18 with TRBJ2-1, with a weak D call TRBD2 (6 bases). V was clipped by 0 bases and J by 6 bases, with 15 bases between them. The germline V gene has CDR1 KGHSH and CDR2 LQKENI. This CDR3 region has 16 residues. Here the CDR3 reads CASSPPSRGAGNEQFF. In nucleotides, the CDR3 is TGTGCCAGCTCACCACCGAGTCGCGGGGCCGGCAATGAGCAGTTCTTC.

The chain combines TRBV27 with TRBJ1-2; 7 bases match TRBD1. The CDR3 has 13 residues. With 6 bases clipped from V and 7 bases from J, the junction kept 8 bases outside the gene matches. Germline CDR1 is MNHEY and CDR2 is SMNVEV (reference sequence). CDR3 sequence reads: CASSYLRGLGYTF. The DNA of the CDR3 is TGTGCCAGCAGCTACCTGAGGGGGCTTGGCTACACCTTC.

This chain links TRBV3-1 with TRBJ2-7, with 10 bases lining up with TRBD2. The V gene end was trimmed by 4 bases and the J gene end by 0 bases; junction bases not matched to a gene: 6. The CDR3 length is 16 residues. In germline, CDR1 is LGHDT, CDR2 YNNKEL (reference sequence). The CDR3 spells CASSPSGGGSSYEQYF. As DNA, the CDR3 is TGTGCCAGCAGCCCTAGCGGGGGCGGGAGCTCCTACGAGCAGTACTTC.

The J gene is TRBJ1-1, the V gene TRBV29-1; no reliable D call. In germline, CDR1 is SQVTM, CDR2 ANQGSEA. V was pared by 0 bases and J by 7 bases, with 15 bases between. The CDR3 runs 14 residues. The CDR3 sequence: CSVEDLGRGDEAFF. DNA of the CDR3: TGCAGCGTTGAAGATCTCGGAAGAGGTGATGAAGCTTTCTTT.

This chain joins TRBV15 and TRBJ1-2, with 7 bases identical to TRBD1. Trimming removed 0 bases from V and 8 bases from J; junction bases left unmatched: 12. This CDR3 is 16 amino acids long. Germline-derived CDR1 and CDR2 are LNHNV and YYDKDF (reference sequence). The CDR3 reads CATSRERTGLGDGYTF. CDR3 sequence (DNA): TGTGCCACCAGCAGAGAAAGGACAGGATTGGGTGACGGCTACACCTTC.

The gene calls are TRBV29-1 and TRBJ2-5, with TRBD1 identical over 8 bases. CDR3 length equals 13 residues. The germline gives CDR1 SQVTM, CDR2 ANQGSEA. V was pared by 2 bases and J by 5 bases, with 4 bases of the junction left unmatched. This chain's CDR3 is CSVERQGAETQYF. The CDR3 DNA is TGCAGCGTTGAACGGCAGGGGGCTGAGACCCAGTACTTC.

Worth noting for this clonotype: The limits of the CDR3 on the DNA are not certain, so only TCRdb's listed CDR3 is given. The chain links TRBV1 to TRBJ2-3; the DNA was not used to check the table's D call, TRBD2. TRBV1 is listed as a pseudogene. A total of 19 residues make up the CDR3, ends included. CDR3 residues: CTSSQDAPVFGAGTDTQYF.

The chain uses TRBV19 and TRBJ1-2; D remains unclear. V lost 3 bases, J lost 3 bases, and 14 bases lay in between. CDR3 size: 15 residues. Germline loops: CDR1 LNHDA, CDR2 SQIVND (reference sequence). The CDR3 DNA follows: TGTGCCAGTAGTATGGAAGGCAGAGCCTACTATGGCTACACCTTC. It codes for CASSMEGRAYYGYTF. Filled out from reference TRBV19 and TRBJ1-2, the complete variable domain reads DGGITQSPKYLFRKEGQNVTLSCEQNLNHDAMYWYRQDPGQGLRLIYYSQIVNDFQKGDIAEGYSVSREKKESFPLTVTSAQKNPTAFYLCASSMEGRAYYGYTFGSGTRLTVV.

The chain employs TRBV18 and TRBJ2-5; 9 positions match TRBD2. CDR3 length equals 18 residues. Losses at the gene ends were 6 bases for V and 1 base for J; bases not matched to a gene: 15. Germline V gene data show CDR1 as KGHSH and CDR2 as LQKENI. CDR3 residues: CASSPDERGAQIQETQYF. CDR3 bases: TGTGCCAGCTCTCCCGATGAGCGGGGGGCCCAGATCCAAGAGACCCAGTACTTC. Full variable domain (remainder filled in from reference TRBV18 and TRBJ2-5): NAGVMQNPRHLVRRRGQEARLRCSPMKGHSHVYWYRQLPEEGLKFMVYLQKENIIDESGMPKERFSAEFPKEGPSILRIQQVVRGDSAAYFCASSPDERGAQIQETQYFGPGTRLLVL.

V gene TRBV6-2 or TRBV6-3 combines with J gene TRBJ1-1; D gene unclear. CDR1 and CDR2 (germline): MNHEY, SVGEGT. The ends were cut back, 0 bases at V and 3 bases at J, with 8 bases in the middle. This CDR3 comprises 14 residues. DNA for the CDR3: TGTGCCAGCAGTTACTCGACGGAGTACACTGAAGCTTTCTTT. Its protein product is CASSYSTEYTEAFF.